This T cell receptor beta chain was obtained from a study of identical twins. Study-wide findings and caveats: Zero-insertion analyses were open to partial confounding by invariant MAIT and iNKT cells. Models underestimated TCR alpha sharing (out-of-frame) in monozygotic twins. Abundant cord blood beta clonotypes carried fewer insertions; memory repertoires showed none. The same donors were not followed; conclusions instead depended on cross-sectional statistical analysis.

TCRdb analysed the 5' RACE reads with MiXCR anew, one entry per CDR3 protein. The repertoire holds about 530,000 distinct CDR3 sequences, with 20% to 25% as singletons. The CDR3 spans 13 residues. The germline V and J ends were trimmed by 4 bases and 4 bases, with 7 bases remaining between them. The germline CDR1 and CDR2 sequences are SNHLY and FYNNEI. Comments on this clonotype: The antigen is unknown.

These data were likewise used in another study, on yellow fever vaccine responses in identical twins.

The sample consisted of CD4+ T cells sorted from blood. This receptor was obtained from a woman aged 18-29 years in good health. V is TRBV2 and J is TRBJ2-2; D is possibly TRBD2 (6 bases). CDR3 loop: CASSGGVTGELFF. The DNA for the CDR3 is TGTGCCAGCAGTGGCGGGGTCACCGGGGAGCTGTTTTTT.